The source of this T cell receptor beta chain is a study of cytotoxic CD8 clonotypes in ibrutinib-treated CLL (dated by TCRdb to the early 2020s). With regard to the full study: The cohort was composed of some ten relapsed/refractory and fewer than 16 treatment-naive patients; IGHV unmutated status was identified in 17 patients. Responses were partial in approximately 24 patients and complete in 2; after median 68 months follow-up, roughly 14 stayed in remission and about 12 progressed. The response samples were drawn at a median of approximately twelve months into treatment, with a range of about 6 to 40 months. On average, each sample had 255,043 productive templates and under 95,000 productive rearrangements. Of the approximately 90 participants in the trial, roughly 26 had longitudinal samples available. Cryopreserved peripheral blood mononuclear cells were collected at three points: before therapy, at response, and at either sustained remission or disease progression. Every remission and progressive disease sample was obtained while ibrutinib was still being received by the patients. Findings and caveats that apply to the study as a whole: Public clonotypes were rare and either shrank or stayed stable during treatment, and the rise in clonality at ibrutinib response reflected expansion of private clonotypes. Baseline clonality exceeded that of age-matched healthy donors and correlated strongly with circulating CD8+ T-cell counts. Sampling times were not matched between sustained-remission and progressing patients, and lymph node repertoires were not studied. An increase in clonality was observed at ibrutinib response, with clonality remaining stable during sustained remission and falling back toward baseline at progression.

The time point label corresponds to: progressive disease on ibrutinib. For TCR beta library preparation, around 1.9 micrograms of genomic DNA were extracted from the cryopreserved PBMCs. Longitudinal blood samples from CLL patients on ibrutinib monotherapy were analyzed using high-throughput TCR beta sequencing. The patients took part in an open-label, single-center phase 2 trial of ibrutinib monotherapy. V and J are trimmed by 4 bases and 0 bases, and the gene matches miss 18 bases of the junction. The CDR1 and CDR2 encoded by the germline V gene are ENHRY and SYGVKD. The CDR3 covers 20 residues, taking in both the cysteine and the phenylalanine. Only the CDR3 region is kept as DNA, spanning 60 bases read in frame from base 1. Each clonotype received, on average, approximately 9.9x coverage in deep resolution sequencing performed on a MiSeq, where the target depth lay between 1 in 1 million and 1 in 200,000 T cells. The immunoSEQ hsTCRB Kit was used to generate TCR beta libraries. Per the source publication's procedure: ImmunoSEQ Data Assistant and ImmunoSEQ Analyzer were used for data analysis, and V, D and J genes were assigned according to IMGT definitions. Clonality, with values ranging from 0 to 1, was calculated as one minus the normalized Shannon entropy of productive rearrangement frequencies. Public clonotype analysis was restricted to overrepresented clonotypes comprising at least 0.05% of each patient's repertoire. Some twelve repertoires from age-matched healthy donors, obtained from immuneACCESS, served as clonality controls. Here the immuneACCESS table is served through TCRdb, limited to in-frame sequences with V and J called. Missing clones are a known gap in these copies; in checked studies unresolved V genes cover under half, and the rest lacks a known reason. V, J and clone size derive from that table, while D and trimming were established from the DNA sequence. The sample table lists 250,000 to 350,000 clones, approximately 76% of them with a count of one. About 5.7% of the sample rests with the top ten.

Of note for this clone: Its antigen is not yet known. The input lacks base qualities; no much larger clone sits a single base away.

The V gene is TRBV10-3 and the J gene is TRBJ2-1, and 7 junction bases match TRBD2. This clonotype was obtained from a human donor with chronic lymphocytic leukemia. This specimen consisted of PBMCs, obtained at disease progression, from a patient treated with ibrutinib. The sequenced DNA: TGTGCCATCAGTGCCAGCGGGACGGAGCGATCGTTTGGCTCCTACAATGAGCAGTTCTTC. Its amino acids are CAISASGTERSFGSYNEQFF.